Listed below are T cell receptor beta chains from one sample, sequenced in a study of blood T cells in healthy people across ages. Each CDR3 protein is one row after TCRdb ran MiXCR on the 5' RACE reads. The repertoire holds approximately 800,000 distinct CDR3 sequences, about 53% seen once, with about two fifths in the top ten. The sequenced sample consisted of blood. These receptors were collected from a man older than 75 in good health. The CDR3 runs from the conserved cysteine through the conserved F or W. The D gene is left open where the match is weak. The size of a clone is reported for some rows only, either as once, few or many, or as a class for expanded clones.

j_call d_call v_call cdr3_length clone_size cdr3_aa cdr3_nt
TRBJ2-1 NA TRBV20-1 14 NA CSARDRRGHNEQFF TGCAGTGCTAGAGATAGAAGGGGCCACAATGAGCAGTTCTTC
TRBJ2-4 TRBD1 TRBV24-1 15 NA CATSDAGGAGDIQYF TGTGCCACCAGTGATGCAGGGGGCGCCGGGGACATTCAGTACTTC
TRBJ2-7 NA TRBV9 16 many CASSEGGAISTYEQYF TGTGCCAGCAGCGAGGGGGGCGCGATTTCTACCTACGAGCAGTACTTC
TRBJ2-1 TRBD1 TRBV15 13 NA CATSRDLRDRQFF TGTGCCACCAGCAGAGATCTCAGGGACAGGCAGTTCTTC
TRBJ2-5 TRBD1 TRBV10-3 15 NA CAISYRDSPQETQYF TGTGCCATCAGTTATCGGGACAGTCCCCAAGAGACCCAGTACTTC
TRBJ2-1 TRBD2 TRBV27 16 NA CASSFQAGPTINEQFF TGTGCCAGCAGTTTCCAAGCGGGACCTACCATCAATGAGCAGTTCTTC
TRBJ1-2 TRBD1 TRBV20-1 13 NA CSAGDSDNYGYTF TGCAGTGCAGGGGACAGCGATAACTATGGCTACACCTTC
TRBJ2-3 TRBD2 TRBV20-1 16 NA CSAPGTSTLSTDTQYF TGCAGTGCTCCCGGGACTAGCACCTTGTCCACAGATACGCAGTATTTT
TRBJ2-3 NA TRBV7-2 13 NA CASSPTSHRYAYF TGTGCCAGCAGCCCCACATCGCACAGATACGCGTATTTT
TRBJ2-3 NA TRBV9 12 few CASSATKDTQYF TGTGCCAGCAGCGCGACTAAGGATACGCAGTATTTT
TRBJ2-3 TRBD1 TRBV11-2 15 NA CASTQGGQGYRYAYF TGTGCCAGCACCCAAGGAGGACAGGGGTACAGATACGCGTATTTT
TRBJ1-5 TRBD1 TRBV20-1 15 few CSARRPGQGVQPQHF TGCAGTGCTAGAAGGCCGGGACAGGGGGTCCAGCCCCAGCATTTT
TRBJ1-3 NA TRBV6-1 13 NA CASNPGDGDTIYF TGTGCCAGCAACCCAGGGGATGGAGACACCATATATTTT
TRBJ2-5 NA TRBV5-5 15 NA CASSLGAGAVGEQYF TGTGCCAGCAGCCTGGGCGCAGGAGCCGTTGGAGAGCAGTACTTC
TRBJ2-5 NA TRBV10-3 12 few CAISEPEETQYF TGTGCCATCAGTGAACCTGAGGAGACCCAGTACTTC
TRBJ1-2 TRBD1 TRBV7-9 19 once CASSQHLTPGTGAFYGYTF TGTGCCAGCAGCCAGCACCTTACGCCCGGGACAGGGGCCTTTTATGGCTACACCTTC
TRBJ2-3 NA TRBV20-1 14 NA CSARVAGSGDTQYF TGCAGTGCTAGAGTTGCGGGAAGTGGGGATACGCAGTATTTT
TRBJ2-1 NA TRBV7-2 14 NA CASSLRPENNEQFF TGTGCCAGCAGCTTAAGGCCGGAAAACAATGAGCAGTTCTTC
TRBJ2-7 NA TRBV25-1 14 NA CASSELGEFYEQYF TGTGCCAGCAGTGAATTGGGGGAGTTTTACGAGCAGTACTTC
TRBJ1-6 NA TRBV28 18 NA CASTRATSGSSYNSPLHF TGTGCCAGCACCCGGGCGACTTCGGGGAGCTCCTATAATTCACCCCTCCACTTT
TRBJ2-5 NA TRBV14 15 few CASSPPWAGRETQYF TGTGCCAGCAGCCCCCCCTGGGCTGGACGGGAGACCCAGTACTTC
TRBJ2-3 TRBD1 TRBV11-3 14 NA CASSSGQAPDTQYF TGTGCCAGCAGCTCCGGACAGGCCCCAGATACGCAGTATTTT
TRBJ2-4 TRBD2 TRBV3-1 15 NA CASSQASGRWDIQYF TGTGCCAGCAGCCAAGCTAGCGGGAGGTGGGACATTCAGTACTTC
TRBJ2-4 NA TRBV9 15 NA CASSVKAGANGIQYF TGTGCCAGCAGCGTAAAGGCGGGGGCTAACGGCATTCAGTACTTC
TRBJ2-5 TRBD2 TRBV6-5 16 NA CASSRLAVVKGETQYF TGTGCCAGCAGCCGACTAGCGGTAGTGAAAGGAGAGACCCAGTACTTC
TRBJ2-1 NA TRBV6-5 15 NA CASRPLSSGNNEQFF TGTGCCAGCAGGCCCTTGTCCAGCGGTAACAATGAGCAGTTCTTC
TRBJ2-7 TRBD2 TRBV3-1 15 few CASSQDGGLDYEQYF TGTGCCAGCAGCCAAGATGGGGGACTAGACTACGAGCAGTACTTC
TRBJ2-1 NA TRBV5-1 15 NA CASSLEGSAYNEQFF TGCGCCAGCAGCTTGGAAGGGAGCGCCTACAATGAGCAGTTCTTC
TRBJ2-7 NA TRBV20-1 13 few CSASRSGAYEQYF TGCAGTGCTAGTCGGAGCGGCGCCTACGAGCAGTACTTC
TRBJ2-7 TRBD2 TRBV20-1 14 NA CSAPGTSGSYEQYF TGCAGTGCGCCCGGGACTAGCGGGTCCTACGAGCAGTACTTC
TRBJ2-1 NA TRBV5-1 17 NA CASSKPTGTLKGDEQFF TGCGCCAGCAGCAAACCGACCGGGACCCTTAAGGGGGATGAGCAGTTCTTC
TRBJ2-6 TRBD1 TRBV6-6 15 NA CASSPTGNGANVLTF TGTGCCAGCAGTCCGACAGGGAACGGGGCCAACGTCCTGACTTTC
TRBJ2-2 NA TRBV20-1 15 NA CSARAPGGNTGELFF TGCAGTGCTAGAGCCCCCGGGGGGAACACCGGGGAGCTGTTTTTT
TRBJ1-4 NA TRBV6-6 16 NA CASSPPDSATNEKLFF TGTGCCAGCAGCCCTCCCGACAGTGCAACTAATGAAAAACTGTTTTTT
TRBJ2-7 NA TRBV10-3 13 once CAISEQGFDEQYF TGTGCCATCAGTGAACAGGGTTTCGACGAGCAGTACTTC
TRBJ2-7 NA TRBV7-9 14 NA CASSRGGTYYEQYF TGTGCCAGCAGCCGGGGAGGCACCTACTACGAGCAGTACTTC
TRBJ2-1 TRBD1 TRBV13 16 few CASSVGTGVAYNEQFF TGTGCCAGCAGCGTTGGGACAGGGGTTGCGTACAATGAGCAGTTCTTC
TRBJ2-2 NA TRBV10-3 12 NA CAIRDLPGELFF TGTGCCATCAGGGACCTCCCCGGGGAGCTGTTTTTT
TRBJ1-2 NA TRBV24-1 13 few CATSEHDDYGYTF TGTGCCACCAGTGAGCATGATGACTATGGCTACACCTTC
TRBJ2-1 NA TRBV7-8 13 NA CASSPWGPGEQFF TGTGCCAGCAGCCCCTGGGGGCCAGGTGAGCAGTTCTTC
TRBJ2-1 NA TRBV4-2 16 NA CASSHQSRASYNEQFF TGTGCCAGCAGCCACCAAAGCCGGGCCTCCTACAATGAGCAGTTCTTC
TRBJ2-7 TRBD2 TRBV2 15 NA CASTPSLAGPLEQYF TGTGCCAGCACCCCGAGTCTAGCGGGCCCTCTCGAGCAGTACTTC
TRBJ2-7 NA TRBV28 12 NA CATTPGYGEQYF TGTGCCACCACGCCCGGGTATGGCGAGCAGTACTTC
TRBJ2-1 NA TRBV5-1 18 few CASSLEGRVIAVYNEQFF TGCGCCAGCAGCTTGGAAGGCCGAGTGATAGCGGTCTACAATGAGCAGTTCTTC
TRBJ2-6 TRBD1 TRBV7-8 17 NA CASGKQGLNSGANVLTF TGTGCCAGCGGGAAACAGGGGCTTAACTCTGGGGCCAACGTCCTGACTTTC
TRBJ1-6 NA TRBV6-5 14 NA CASSSTGGSGPLHF TGTGCCAGCAGTTCCACGGGAGGGTCGGGACCCCTCCACTTT
TRBJ2-3 TRBD2 TRBV12-3/TRBV12-4 15 NA CASRLAGGRHRYAYF TGTGCCAGCAGACTAGCGGGAGGGCGACACAGATACGCGTATTTT
TRBJ2-7 NA TRBV29-1 12 NA CSVRVGSYEQYF TGCAGCGTTAGGGTGGGGTCCTACGAGCAGTACTTC
TRBJ2-7 TRBD2 TRBV5-1 12 few CASSAGVAGQYF TGCGCCAGCAGCGCGGGGGTGGCAGGGCAGTACTTC
TRBJ2-7 TRBD2 TRBV2 13 NA CASSGASGYEQYF TGTGCCAGCAGTGGCGCTAGCGGCTACGAGCAGTACTTC
TRBJ2-7 NA TRBV29-1 15 NA CSVLMAAPLSYEQYF TGCAGCGTTCTGATGGCTGCCCCGTTGTCCTACGAGCAGTACTTC
TRBJ2-7 TRBD1 TRBV6-6 13 once CASRATGGHEQYF TGTGCCAGCAGGGCGACAGGGGGCCACGAGCAGTACTTC
TRBJ2-7 NA TRBV6-2/TRBV6-3 15 NA CASSYRRDTHYEQYF TGTGCCAGCAGTTACCGCCGGGACACCCACTACGAGCAGTACTTC
TRBJ2-7 TRBD1 TRBV20-1 15 NA CSAIRGADRSLEQYF TGCAGTGCTATTAGAGGTGCGGACAGGAGTCTCGAGCAGTACTTC
TRBJ2-7 NA TRBV20-1 13 once CSATGGTAYEQYF TGCAGTGCTACGGGCGGGACGGCTTACGAGCAGTACTTC
TRBJ2-3 NA TRBV5-1 15 NA CASSKSTGLTDTQYF TGCGCCAGCAGTAAGAGTACAGGGCTCACAGATACGCAGTATTTT